A selection of T cell receptor beta chains follows, all from one sample in a study of blood T cell repertoires in COVID-19. The method was immunoSEQ multiplex PCR; TCRdb's version includes in-frame clones alone and lacks a portion of them. The profile covers about 270,000 clones, with more than 80% appearing a single time and roughly 2.3% taken by the ten largest. Material for sequencing was PBMCs or T cells enriched from blood (not recorded which). The receptors were gathered from a woman between 18 and 29 years old who had recovered from COVID-19. Both conserved end residues are part of each CDR3. The D gene is left open where the match is weak. Clone size is not always given. Where it is, it says once, few, many or a class for expanded clones.

V gene: TRBV27
D gene: -
clone size: -
J gene: TRBJ2-6
CDR3 DNA: TGTGCCAGCACTACCTCTGGGGCCAACGTCCTGACTTTC
CDR3 protein: CASTTSGANVLTF

V gene: TRBV28
D gene: TRBD2
clone size: -
J gene: TRBJ2-3
CDR3 DNA: TGTGCCAGCAGCCCAGGACAGGGGACAACCGTACTAGCGGGGGGCACAGATACGCAGTATTTT
CDR3 protein: CASSPGQGTTVLAGGTDTQYF

V gene: TRBV20-1
D gene: -
clone size: -
J gene: TRBJ1-1
CDR3 DNA: TGCAGTGCCCGGGGGAACACTGAAGCTTTCTTT
CDR3 protein: CSARGNTEAFF

V gene: TRBV5-4
D gene: TRBD1
clone size: -
J gene: TRBJ1-3
CDR3 DNA: TGTGCCAGCAGCTATGGGACAGGGGGCGCCGGAAACACCATATATTTT
CDR3 protein: CASSYGTGGAGNTIYF

V gene: TRBV5-1
D gene: -
clone size: -
J gene: TRBJ2-6
CDR3 DNA: TGCGCCAGCAGCTTGGGCCACAGCCTCTACGACTCTGGGGCCAACGTCCTGACTTTC
CDR3 protein: CASSLGHSLYDSGANVLTF

V gene: TRBV29-1
D gene: -
clone size: once
J gene: TRBJ2-4
CDR3 DNA: TGCAGCGTTGGAGAGAACAATAAAAACATTCAGTACTTC
CDR3 protein: CSVGENNKNIQYF

V gene: TRBV18
D gene: TRBD1
clone size: -
J gene: TRBJ1-3
CDR3 DNA: TGTGCCAGCTCACCAACCACAGGGGACTCTGGAAACACCATATATTTT
CDR3 protein: CASSPTTGDSGNTIYF

V gene: TRBV27
D gene: TRBD1
clone size: -
J gene: TRBJ2-7
CDR3 DNA: TGTGCCAGCAGTGGGACAGCTCAAAGCTCCTACGAGCAGTACTTC
CDR3 protein: CASSGTAQSSYEQYF

V gene: TRBV5-1
D gene: -
clone size: -
J gene: TRBJ1-5
CDR3 DNA: TGCGCCAGCTCAGCATACGGGGATAGCAATCAGCCCCAGCATTTT
CDR3 protein: CASSAYGDSNQPQHF

V gene: TRBV3-1/TRBV3-2
D gene: -
clone size: -
J gene: TRBJ2-2
CDR3 DNA: TGTGCCAGCAGCCAGGGGAGCAACACCGGGGAGCTGTTTTTT
CDR3 protein: CASSQGSNTGELFF

V gene: TRBV25-1
D gene: TRBD1
clone size: once
J gene: TRBJ1-2
CDR3 DNA: TGTGCCAGCAGTGGGGACAGGGGTCCTACAGCTAACTATGGCTACACCTTC
CDR3 protein: CASSGDRGPTANYGYTF

V gene: TRBV6-5
D gene: TRBD1
clone size: once
J gene: TRBJ1-2
CDR3 DNA: TGTGCCAGCAGGGCGACAGGGACGGATGGCTACACCTTC
CDR3 protein: CASRATGTDGYTF

V gene: TRBV5-1
D gene: -
clone size: -
J gene: TRBJ2-1
CDR3 DNA: TGCGCCAGCAGCTTGGTGGAACCGGGACTTCTCAACAATGAGCAGTTCTTC
CDR3 protein: CASSLVEPGLLNNEQFF

V gene: TRBV6-5
D gene: TRBD1
clone size: -
J gene: TRBJ1-1
CDR3 DNA: TGTGCCAGCAGTTACCCAGGACAGGGGCAAACTGAAGCTTTCTTT
CDR3 protein: CASSYPGQGQTEAFF

V gene: TRBV5-4
D gene: -
clone size: -
J gene: TRBJ1-4
CDR3 DNA: TGTGCCAGCAGCTTAGCAGGGGCGGAAAAACTGTTTTTT
CDR3 protein: CASSLAGAEKLFF

V gene: TRBV28
D gene: TRBD1
clone size: -
J gene: TRBJ1-2
CDR3 DNA: TGTGCCAGCAGCCGGACAGGAACCCTTAACTATGGCTACACCTTC
CDR3 protein: CASSRTGTLNYGYTF

V gene: TRBV28
D gene: TRBD1
clone size: -
J gene: TRBJ1-2
CDR3 DNA: TGTGCCAGCACCTCACCCCGGGACAGCTATGGCTACACCTTC
CDR3 protein: CASTSPRDSYGYTF

V gene: TRBV2
D gene: -
clone size: -
J gene: TRBJ1-5
CDR3 DNA: TGTGCCAGCAGTGACCGGGGTAGGGGCAATCAGCCCCAGCATTTT
CDR3 protein: CASSDRGRGNQPQHF

V gene: TRBV12-3/TRBV12-4
D gene: -
clone size: -
J gene: TRBJ2-3
CDR3 DNA: TGTGCCAGCAGTTTTGGAGCCCCGCCACAGTATTTT
CDR3 protein: CASSFGAPPQYF

V gene: TRBV4-2
D gene: -
clone size: -
J gene: TRBJ1-6
CDR3 DNA: TGTGCCAGCAGCCAAGATCGAGGGGGGGGGAGTTCACCCCTCCACTTT
CDR3 protein: CASSQDRGGGSSPLHF

V gene: TRBV27
D gene: TRBD1
clone size: -
J gene: TRBJ2-5
CDR3 DNA: TGTGCCAGCAGTCTCACAGGGGTTGAGGAGACCCAGTACTTC
CDR3 protein: CASSLTGVEETQYF

V gene: TRBV28
D gene: TRBD2
clone size: few
J gene: TRBJ2-3
CDR3 DNA: TGTGCCAGCAGTGACTTCGGGTTAGCGGGGGGGGCAACAGATACGCAGTATTTT
CDR3 protein: CASSDFGLAGGATDTQYF

V gene: TRBV4-1
D gene: TRBD2
clone size: -
J gene: TRBJ2-5
CDR3 DNA: TGCGCCAGCAGCCAAGTCACCCTAGCGGGGGGAACGATAAACTTC
CDR3 protein: CASSQVTLAGGTINF

V gene: TRBV6-1
D gene: -
clone size: -
J gene: TRBJ1-3
CDR3 DNA: TGTGCCAGCAGTGAAGAGCCGGGACACCCCTCTGGAAACACCATATATTTT
CDR3 protein: CASSEEPGHPSGNTIYF

V gene: TRBV4-1
D gene: TRBD2
clone size: once
J gene: TRBJ2-1
CDR3 DNA: TGCGCCAGCAGCCAAGTCCAATTTAGCGGGGGGGGTTCCTACAATGAGCAGTTCTTC
CDR3 protein: CASSQVQFSGGGSYNEQFF

V gene: TRBV6-5
D gene: -
clone size: -
J gene: TRBJ2-7
CDR3 DNA: TGTGCCAGCAGACACCGCTACGAGCAGTACTTC
CDR3 protein: CASRHRYEQYF

V gene: TRBV18
D gene: TRBD1
clone size: -
J gene: TRBJ1-6
CDR3 DNA: TGTGCCAGCTCACCAAGGGGACAGGGAAACTCACCCCTCCACTTT
CDR3 protein: CASSPRGQGNSPLHF

V gene: TRBV7-9
D gene: -
clone size: -
J gene: TRBJ1-2
CDR3 DNA: TGTGCCAGCAGCTTAGGACACCTCTTGGACACCTTC
CDR3 protein: CASSLGHLLDTF

V gene: TRBV5-4
D gene: -
clone size: -
J gene: TRBJ2-1
CDR3 DNA: TGTGCCAGCAGCCCGGAAGTGGCAGGGCTTTTGGATGAGCAGTTCTTC
CDR3 protein: CASSPEVAGLLDEQFF

V gene: TRBV9
D gene: -
clone size: once
J gene: TRBJ1-3
CDR3 DNA: TGTGCCAGCAGCGGCGGACAGAATTACTCTGGAAACACCATATATTTT
CDR3 protein: CASSGGQNYSGNTIYF

V gene: TRBV3-1/TRBV3-2
D gene: TRBD1
clone size: -
J gene: TRBJ2-3
CDR3 DNA: TGTGCCAGCAGCCCGTCGACAGGGGGGGCCACAGATACGCAGTATTTT
CDR3 protein: CASSPSTGGATDTQYF

V gene: TRBV18
D gene: -
clone size: -
J gene: TRBJ1-1
CDR3 DNA: TGTGCCAGCTCCCTAAGCCTGGTCGGGGACACTGAAGCTTTCTTT
CDR3 protein: CASSLSLVGDTEAFF

V gene: TRBV7-8
D gene: TRBD1
clone size: -
J gene: TRBJ2-2
CDR3 DNA: TGTGCCAGCAGCTCCCGGACAGGGATCGCCGGGGAGCTGTTTTTT
CDR3 protein: CASSSRTGIAGELFF

V gene: TRBV2
D gene: -
clone size: -
J gene: TRBJ1-1
CDR3 DNA: TGTGCCAGCAGAGGGGAAGCGAGGACTGAAGCTTTCTTT
CDR3 protein: CASRGEARTEAFF

V gene: TRBV9
D gene: -
clone size: -
J gene: TRBJ2-2
CDR3 DNA: TGTGCCAGCAGCGCGGGACACAGCACCGGGGAGCTGTTTTTT
CDR3 protein: CASSAGHSTGELFF

V gene: TRBV5-6
D gene: -
clone size: few
J gene: TRBJ1-3
CDR3 DNA: TGTGCCAGCAGCCCCGTCTCTGGAAACACCATATATTTT
CDR3 protein: CASSPVSGNTIYF

V gene: TRBV19
D gene: -
clone size: -
J gene: TRBJ1-3
CDR3 DNA: TGTGCCAGTAGTAGTTCCCTTGCAGGGGACCTCTCCTCTGGAAACACCATATATTTT
CDR3 protein: CASSSSLAGDLSSGNTIYF

V gene: TRBV6-5
D gene: TRBD1
clone size: -
J gene: TRBJ1-5
CDR3 DNA: TGTGCCAGCACCCCGGTGGGACAGGCCCATCAGCCCCAGCATTTT
CDR3 protein: CASTPVGQAHQPQHF

V gene: TRBV28
D gene: -
clone size: -
J gene: TRBJ1-2
CDR3 DNA: TGTGCCAGCACCATCCCGGGGGGCGATGGCTACACCTTC
CDR3 protein: CASTIPGGDGYTF

V gene: TRBV5-1
D gene: TRBD1
clone size: -
J gene: TRBJ1-6
CDR3 DNA: TGCGCCAGCAGCGAAGGGACAGGGGGCTTTGATTCACCCCTCCACTTT
CDR3 protein: CASSEGTGGFDSPLHF

V gene: TRBV9
D gene: TRBD1
clone size: -
J gene: TRBJ1-2
CDR3 DNA: TGTGCCAGCAGCGTAGCGGGACAGGGCGCCTATGGCTACACCTTC
CDR3 protein: CASSVAGQGAYGYTF

V gene: TRBV7-3
D gene: TRBD1
clone size: -
J gene: TRBJ1-1
CDR3 DNA: TGTGCCAGCAGCTTACGGGACAGTCACACTGAAGCTTTCTTT
CDR3 protein: CASSLRDSHTEAFF

V gene: TRBV5-1
D gene: TRBD2
clone size: -
J gene: TRBJ2-2
CDR3 DNA: TGCGCCAGCAGTTCCGGACTAGCGGGGGCGGGCACCGGGGAGCTGTTTTTT
CDR3 protein: CASSSGLAGAGTGELFF

V gene: TRBV10-3
D gene: TRBD1
clone size: -
J gene: TRBJ2-7
CDR3 DNA: TGTGCCATAAGACAGGGTAACAACGAGCAGTACTTC
CDR3 protein: CAIRQGNNEQYF

V gene: TRBV6-2/TRBV6-3
D gene: -
clone size: -
J gene: TRBJ2-1
CDR3 DNA: TGTGCCAGCAGTTACTCGCTACTAAACAATGAGCAGTTCTTC
CDR3 protein: CASSYSLLNNEQFF

V gene: TRBV5-1
D gene: -
clone size: -
J gene: TRBJ1-1
CDR3 DNA: TGCGCCAGCAGGCAGAGGGCGATACAAGACACTGAAGCTTTCTTT
CDR3 protein: CASRQRAIQDTEAFF

V gene: TRBV3-1/TRBV3-2
D gene: TRBD1
clone size: once
J gene: TRBJ1-2
CDR3 DNA: TGTGCCAGCAGCCAGCGGGACAGCGTTTATGGCTACACCTTC
CDR3 protein: CASSQRDSVYGYTF

V gene: TRBV7-9
D gene: TRBD1
clone size: -
J gene: TRBJ2-3
CDR3 DNA: TGTGCCAGCAGCAGACAGGGGTTAACAGATACGCAGTATTTT
CDR3 protein: CASSRQGLTDTQYF

V gene: TRBV2
D gene: -
clone size: -
J gene: TRBJ2-5
CDR3 DNA: TGTGCCAGCAGTGGTGGAGACCAAGAGACCCAGTACTTC
CDR3 protein: CASSGGDQETQYF

V gene: TRBV11-2
D gene: TRBD1
clone size: -
J gene: TRBJ1-4
CDR3 DNA: TGTGCCAGCAGCTTAGTGAACAGGGGTAATGAAAAACTGTTTTTT
CDR3 protein: CASSLVNRGNEKLFF

V gene: TRBV6-5
D gene: -
clone size: -
J gene: TRBJ1-1
CDR3 DNA: TGTGCCAGCAGATCCCCAACAGAGAACACTGAAGCTTTCTTT
CDR3 protein: CASRSPTENTEAFF

V gene: TRBV18
D gene: TRBD1
clone size: once
J gene: TRBJ1-2
CDR3 DNA: TGTGCCAGCTCACCAGAGCGGACAGGGGGCTATCATAGTGGTGGCTACACCTTC
CDR3 protein: CASSPERTGGYHSGGYTF

V gene: TRBV3-1/TRBV3-2
D gene: -
clone size: -
J gene: TRBJ2-3
CDR3 DNA: TGTGCCAGCAGCCCCGGGATTCACGGCACAGATACGCAGTATTTT
CDR3 protein: CASSPGIHGTDTQYF

V gene: TRBV11-2
D gene: TRBD2
clone size: -
J gene: TRBJ2-1
CDR3 DNA: TGTGCCAGCAGCTTAGGACTAGCGGGTAGCTGGTTCTTC
CDR3 protein: CASSLGLAGSWFF

V gene: TRBV23-1
D gene: TRBD1
clone size: -
J gene: TRBJ2-1
CDR3 DNA: TGCGCCCAGACGACAGGGGCTTTCCCCTACAATGAGCAGTTCTTC
CDR3 protein: CAQTTGAFPYNEQFF

V gene: TRBV7-9
D gene: -
clone size: -
J gene: TRBJ1-2
CDR3 DNA: TGTGCCAGCAGCTTGGCCAGGGGCTATGGCTACACCTTC
CDR3 protein: CASSLARGYGYTF

V gene: TRBV3-1/TRBV3-2
D gene: TRBD1
clone size: few
J gene: TRBJ1-2
CDR3 DNA: TGTGCCAGCAGCCAAGACAGGGGGTTTGACTATGGCTACACCTTC
CDR3 protein: CASSQDRGFDYGYTF

V gene: TRBV27
D gene: -
clone size: -
J gene: TRBJ1-1
CDR3 DNA: TGTGCCAGCGCACATCCAAACACTGAAGCTTTCTTT
CDR3 protein: CASAHPNTEAFF

V gene: TRBV7-8
D gene: TRBD2
clone size: -
J gene: TRBJ2-3
CDR3 DNA: TGTGCCAGCAGCTTCGTCGGGGGGGAAGGGGATACGCAGTATTTT
CDR3 protein: CASSFVGGEGDTQYF